This TCR beta chain was observed in a study of Ad26.COV2.S vaccination and SARS-CoV-2 variants. Treatment described: roughly 19 received Ad26.COV2.S at low or high dose, single or two shots; roughly 5 received placebo; per-sample allocation not given. Sampling happened 63 days after the first vaccine or placebo injection. Trimming stripped 1 base from V and 2 bases from J, with 9 bases between. This CDR3 comprises 14 residues. Germline loops: CDR1 KGHSH, CDR2 LQKENI. The repertoire was sequenced with immunoSEQ multiplex PCR; TCRdb's copy has only in-frame clones and lacks some. Counted here are approximately 460,000 clones, roughly 87% occurring once; the ten biggest clones make up around 1.6%.

This chain links TRBV18 with TRBJ2-7; unclear D gene. The sequencing used peripheral blood, collected in a trial of Ad26.COV2.S vaccine versus placebo. The sequence derives from a person aged 18 to 59 who received the Ad26.COV2.S COVID-19 vaccine or a placebo. CDR3 region: CASSPRERPYEQYF. CDR3 nucleotides: TGTGCCAGCTCACCACGGGAAAGGCCCTACGAGCAGTACTTC.